The sequence of this T cell receptor beta chain was determined in a study of blood T cell repertoires in COVID-19. On the study more broadly: The cDNA or gDNA used as material had been derived from T cells, B-cell-depleted T cells, or PBMCs.

This clone occurred once. CDR3 length: 14 residues. J gave up 3 bases and V 5 bases, and 3 bases lay outside the gene matches. Germline-derived CDR1 and CDR2 are MGHRA and YSYEKL. Authors' data handling: Reference gene primer amplification in the assay estimated nucleated cell counts. Profiled with immunoSEQ multiplex PCR; TCRdb holds only in-frame clones, not every one. Clone size and V and J calls were adopted from that table, with D and trimming inferred from the DNA. The sample records about 270,000 clones, about 87% being singletons. Input material: PBMCs or T cells enriched from blood (not recorded which). This TCR was sampled from a woman aged 45-60 years who had recovered from COVID-19. The rearrangement joins TRBV4-1 to TRBJ1-2; 10 positions agree with TRBD1. CDR3 protein: CASSVGTGDYGYTF. CDR3 in DNA: TGCGCCAGCAGCGTCGGGACAGGGGACTATGGCTACACCTTC.